This T cell receptor beta chain was identified in a study of blood T cell repertoires in COVID-19. Overall study context: T cells, B-cell-depleted T cells, or PBMCs provided the cDNA or gDNA that served as material.

The CDR3 runs to 13 residues. V was cut by 4 bases and J by 3 bases, with 7 bases left in between. The V gene's germline CDR1 is MDHEN and CDR2 SYDVKM. Some clones are missing from TCRdb's copy, which holds only in-frame ones; the method was immunoSEQ multiplex PCR. The sample lists 350,000 or so clones; 88% were seen once. In terms of age and location, participants ranged from about 18 to 95 years and lived in under 30 US areas. Each exposed participant met a COVID-19 case in the 2 weeks preceding study entry. A remark on this clone: Other nucleotide sequences from this sample produce the same CDR3.

The chain combines TRBV28 with TRBJ1-5, with a tentative D call TRBD1 (6 bases). Sequenced material: PBMCs or T cells enriched from blood (not recorded which). The receptor was isolated from a woman aged 30 to 39 who had been exposed to COVID-19. The CDR3 loop reads CASSWTDNQPQHF. In DNA form, the CDR3 reads TGTGCCAGCAGTTGGACAGACAATCAGCCCCAGCATTTT.